The 15 T cell receptor beta chains reported below all come from one sample, sequenced in a study of radiation and T cells in renal cell carcinoma. The time point here: baseline pretreatment blood. Specified treatment: 15 Gy SBRT to primary tumor, nephrectomy 4 weeks later. The protocol was immunoSEQ multiplex PCR, while the TCRdb copy is restricted to in-frame clones and leaves out a portion. The repertoire includes about 95,000 clones, about 86% of them detected once, and approximately 7.9% sits in the top ten. The sequences come from blood, collected from a patient whose treatment included radiotherapy and nephrectomy. The receptors come from a man between 45 and 60 years old with renal cell carcinoma.

The rearrangement links TRBV19 to TRBJ1-1; TRBD1 matches 11 bases. CDR3 size: 14 residues. CDR1 LNHDA and CDR2 SQIVND come from the germline V gene (reference sequence). V was clipped by 10 bases and J by 7 bases; unmatched bases: 11. This chain's CDR3 is CATSLDRGLDEAFF. The CDR3 bases are TGTGCCACAAGCCTGGACAGGGGGCTTGATGAAGCTTTCTTT.

Details on this clone: Other DNA variants within this sample encode the same CDR3. The chain carries TRBV28 and TRBJ2-7; D ambiguous. Germline loops: CDR1 MDHEN, CDR2 SYDVKM. Trimming pared 5 bases from V and 4 bases from J, leaving 3 bases between. The CDR3 length is 10 residues. CDR3 residues: CASSRYEQYF. The CDR3 nucleotides are TGTGCCAGCAGTCGATACGAGCAGTACTTC.

This clone was counted a single time. The chain carries TRBV6-4 and TRBJ2-7, with D unresolved. The CDR3 is 13 residues long. V was pared by 7 bases and J by 2 bases, with 12 bases between. Germline-derived CDR1 and CDR2 are MRHNA and SNTAGT. Here the CDR3 reads CASIPDVTYEQYF. The CDR3 coding sequence is TGTGCCAGCATCCCGGACGTAACCTACGAGCAGTACTTC.

The chain links TRBV18 to TRBJ2-7; D uncertain. The CDR3 spans 12 residues. The ends were cut back, 9 bases at V and 0 bases at J, with 9 bases in the middle. Looked up from germline, CDR1 is KGHSH and CDR2 is LQKENI. The CDR3 protein is CASNSDSYEQYF. CDR3 nucleotide sequence: TGTGCCAGTAACAGTGACTCCTACGAGCAGTACTTC.

The gene calls are TRBV9 and TRBJ2-7, with a weak D call TRBD2 (5 bases). Looked up from germline, CDR1 is SGDLS and CDR2 is YYNGEE. This CDR3 spans 15 amino acids. Trimming shortened V by 4 bases and J by 0 bases, and 14 bases separated the two germline ends. CDR3 coding DNA: TGTGCCAGCAGCCCCTTGGGAGAGAGCTCCTACGAGCAGTACTTC. It yields the protein CASSPLGESSYEQYF.

A single count supports this clone. This chain connects TRBV6-1 to TRBJ2-7, with 7 bases that match TRBD2. The CDR3 is made up of 15 amino acids. The V gene end was trimmed by 6 bases and the J gene end by 6 bases; junction bases not matched to a gene: 14. Germline V gives CDR1 MNHNS, CDR2 SASEGT. The CDR3 DNA reads TGTGCCAGCAGGGCCCGAAGCGGGGCCACGCGCGAGCAGTACTTC. Translated, it gives CASRARSGATREQYF.

The chain employs TRBV20-1 and TRBJ1-1; no definite D call. CDR3 length equals 11 residues. Trimming removed 1 base at V and 2 bases at J, with 2 bases between. CDR1 and CDR2 from the germline V gene are DFQATT and SNEGSKA (reference sequence). The DNA for the CDR3 is TGCAGTGCTAGAGCTAACACTGAAGCTTTCTTT. This encodes CSARANTEAFF.

The chain couples TRBV6-5 to TRBJ1-3; the D gene is possibly TRBD1 (6 bases). From germline, CDR1 is MNHEY and CDR2 SVGAGI. The CDR3 is 14 residues long. Trimming took off 6 bases at V and 4 bases at J, with 13 bases between the two ends. CDR3 in DNA: TGTGCCAGCAGCCTCTTAGGGACAGGAAACACCATATATTTT. Encoded protein: CASSLLGTGNTIYF.

The V and J genes are TRBV5-1 and TRBJ1-1; TRBD1 agrees at 7 bases. Per the germline V gene, CDR1 is SGHRS and CDR2 is YFSETQ. The CDR3 length is 15 residues. V lost 4 bases to trimming and J lost 2 bases; unmatched junction nucleotides: 8. DNA for the CDR3: TGCGCCAGCAGCCCCATCGACAGGGCAAACACTGAAGCTTTCTTT. Its protein is CASSPIDRANTEAFF.

The chain carries TRBV7-2 and TRBJ1-1; the match to TRBD1 covers 7 bases. The length of the CDR3 is 15 residues. V was pared by 1 base and J by 3 bases, with 5 bases of the junction left unmatched. CDR1 is SGHTA and CDR2 is FQGNSA in the germline V gene. CDR3 loop: CASSLVSQGDTEAFF. The CDR3 nucleotides are TGTGCCAGCAGCTTAGTCAGCCAGGGGGACACTGAAGCTTTCTTT. Based on the CDR3 plus reference TRBV7-2 and TRBJ1-1, the full variable domain is GAGVSQSPSNKVTEKGKDVELRCDPISGHTALYWYRQSLGQGLEFLIYFQGNSAPDKSGLPSDRFSAERTGGSVSTLTIQRTQQEDSAVYLCASSLVSQGDTEAFFGQGTRLTVV.

J is TRBJ2-5 and V is TRBV2; TRBD1 aligns across 8 bases. Germline CDR1 reads SNHLY; CDR2 reads FYNNEI. CDR3 length: 14 amino acids. V lost 6 bases and J lost 4; bases outside the gene matches: 7. CDR3 nucleotides: TGTGCCAGCAGCGGACAGGGCGGTTTAGAGACCCAGTACTTC. As protein: CASSGQGGLETQYF.

The rearrangement uses TRBV5-1 and TRBJ1-2; D is ambiguous. Per germline, CDR1 SGHRS and CDR2 YFSETQ. V lost 9 bases and J lost 3, with 21 bases in between. The CDR3 is made up of 15 amino acids. CDR3 coding DNA: TGCGCCACCCACCCGGGCCCCGTGGACTACTATGGCTACACCTTC. This translates into CATHPGPVDYYGYTF.

The rearrangement uses TRBV2 and TRBJ1-5, with D hard to call. CDR3 length: 13 residues. V gave up 8 bases and J gave up 6 bases, with 14 bases separating them. In germline, CDR1 is SNHLY, CDR2 FYNNEI. In nucleotides, the CDR3 is TGTGCCAGCGCACCCTGGGAGGCTCAGCCCCAGCATTTT. Encoded protein: CASAPWEAQPQHF.

The CDR3 DNA reads TGTGCCTACACTCGGGACAGGGGGCCGGGGTATAGCAATCAGCCCCAGCATTTT. Translation gives CAYTRDRGPGYSNQPQHF. The gene calls are TRBV30 and TRBJ1-5; TRBD1 agrees at 12 bases. There are 18 residues in the CDR3. CDR1 and CDR2 (germline): GTSNPN, SVGIG (reference sequence). J lost 0 bases, V lost 7 bases, and 13 bases had no gene match.

The rearrangement uses TRBV5-1 and TRBJ2-5, with 9 bases matching TRBD1. The CDR3 runs to 15 residues. Germline loops: CDR1 SGHRS, CDR2 YFSETQ. With V trimmed by 4 bases and J by 5 bases, 9 bases remained unmatched. CDR3 DNA sequence: TGCGCCAGCAGCGTGGCGGGACAGGGCCGGGAGACCCAGTACTTC. Protein product: CASSVAGQGRETQYF.